One and the same sample provided the 28 T cell receptor beta chains below, sequenced in a study of cytomegalovirus exposure and HLA in healthy donors. Some clones are missing from TCRdb's copy, which holds only in-frame ones; the method was immunoSEQ multiplex PCR. Among 150,000 to 200,000 clones, around four fifths were seen once, and the ten largest hold over 2%. Source material: PBMCs. The receptors come from a man younger than 40 in good health and CMV-seropositive.

The genes are TRBV27 and TRBJ2-5; TRBD1 matches at 9 bases. V gave up 9 bases and J gave up 0 bases; unmatched junction bases: 5. The CDR3 sequence is 14 residues long. Germline V lookup: CDR1 MNHEY, CDR2 SMNVEV (reference sequence). CDR3 nucleotide sequence: TGTGCCAGTCGGGACAGGGAGTACCAAGAGACCCAGTACTTC. Translated, it gives CASRDREYQETQYF.

The V gene is TRBV9, the J gene TRBJ1-5, with D maybe TRBD1 (5 bases). Trimming pared 4 bases from V and 2 bases from J, leaving 13 bases between. The CDR3 is 15 amino acids. CDR1 is SGDLS and CDR2 is YYNGEE in the germline V gene. This CDR3 is CASSRIPGGNQPQHF. CDR3 nucleotide sequence: TGTGCCAGCAGCCGTATCCCGGGGGGCAATCAGCCCCAGCATTTT.

The chain uses TRBV4-1 and TRBJ1-1; D ambiguous. The V and J ends lost 1 base and 1 base respectively, with 10 bases between them. Germline V gene data show CDR1 as MGHRA and CDR2 as YSYEKL. The length of the CDR3 is 15 residues. CDR3 DNA: TGCGCCAGCAGCCAAGTCGAGAAAGCGAACACTGAAGCTTTCTTT. Translation: CASSQVEKANTEAFF.

This sequence joins TRBV30 and TRBJ2-3; 7 nucleotides line up with TRBD1. J lost 1 base, V lost 4 bases, and 5 bases had no gene match. CDR1 GTSNPN and CDR2 SVGIG come from the germline V gene (reference sequence). The CDR3 is made up of 14 amino acids. This CDR3 is CAWNRGQGTDTQYF. CDR3 coding DNA: TGTGCCTGGAATAGGGGGCAAGGCACAGATACGCAGTATTTT.

The V gene is TRBV4-3, the J gene TRBJ1-3; D gene uncertain. The length of the CDR3 is 16 residues. V gave up 1 base and J gave up 1 base, with 11 bases separating them. From germline, CDR1 is LGHNA and CDR2 YSLEER. The CDR3 here is CASSQVELGSGNTIYF. CDR3 DNA sequence: TGCGCCAGCAGCCAAGTGGAGTTAGGATCTGGAAACACCATATATTTT.

This rearrangement joins TRBV9 to TRBJ2-5, with TRBD2 matching over 9 bases. V shed 4 bases, J shed 0 bases, and the junction held 4 bases outside the gene matches. There are 15 residues in the CDR3. The germline V gene encodes CDR1 SGDLS and CDR2 YYNGEE. CDR3 protein: CASSTAGGNQETQYF. The DNA of the CDR3 is TGTGCCAGCAGCACCGCGGGGGGGAACCAAGAGACCCAGTACTTC.

This chain links TRBV4-3 with TRBJ1-2; D may be TRBD1 (5 bases). Deletions cut 1 base from V and 3 bases from J, with 12 bases between. The CDR3 covers 15 residues. Germline lookup yields CDR1 LGHNA and CDR2 YSLEER. DNA of the CDR3: TGCGCCAGCAGCCAAGCCCTAGACAGAGACTATGGCTACACCTTC. This gives the protein CASSQALDRDYGYTF.

The chain links TRBV5-1 to TRBJ1-1; 9 nucleotides agree with TRBD1. Germline CDR1 is SGHRS and CDR2 is YFSETQ. The CDR3 has 15 residues. Unmatched junction bases numbered 9, after V lost 3 bases and J lost 6 bases. This CDR3 reads CASSSGDREGAEAFF. The CDR3 DNA is TGCGCCAGCAGCTCCGGGGACAGGGAGGGGGCTGAAGCTTTCTTT. The entire variable domain, with the rest obtained from reference TRBV5-1 and TRBJ1-1, is as follows: KAGVTQTPRYLIKTRGQQVTLSCSPISGHRSVSWYQQTPGQGLQFLFEYFSETQRNKGNFPGRFSGRQFSNSRSEMNVSTLELGDSALYLCASSSGDREGAEAFFGQGTRLTVV.

The chain employs TRBV11-2 and TRBJ1-4; no reliable D call. CDR1 and CDR2 (germline): SGHAT, FQNNGV. This CDR3 has 18 residues. Deletions cut 3 bases from V and 3 bases from J, with 20 bases between. CDR3 region: CASSLARRIERANEKLFF. DNA for the CDR3: TGTGCCAGCAGCTTGGCTCGGCGGATCGAGAGGGCTAATGAAAAACTGTTTTTT.

The CDR3 region is CASSHRRTGGETQYF. The CDR3 bases are TGCGCCAGCAGCCACCGTCGAACGGGGGGAGAGACCCAGTACTTC. The chain combines TRBV4-1 with TRBJ2-5; 7 nucleotides agree with TRBD2. The CDR3 spans 15 residues. CDR1 MGHRA and CDR2 YSYEKL come from the germline V gene. V was pared by 3 bases and J by 4 bases, with 8 bases of the junction left unmatched.

This clone was seen a single time. This chain uses TRBV18 with TRBJ1-5; the match to TRBD1 covers 7 bases. The ends lost 0 bases at V and 4 bases at J; junction bases unmatched: 3. The germline V gene encodes CDR1 KGHSH and CDR2 LQKENI. The CDR3 consists of 15 residues. The CDR3 coding sequence is TGTGCCAGCTCACCACCGGGGACAGTTAATCAGCCCCAGCATTTT. This translates into CASSPPGTVNQPQHF.

This clone was recorded once. J is TRBJ2-7 and V is TRBV7-2; 12 positions match TRBD2. V lost 3 bases, J lost 5 bases, and 5 bases stayed unmatched. CDR3 length equals 15 residues. Germline V gene lookup returns CDR1 SGHTA and CDR2 FQGNSA. This chain's CDR3 is CASSLTSGGDHEQYF. The CDR3 DNA is TGTGCCAGCAGCTTGACTAGCGGGGGCGACCACGAGCAGTACTTC.

V usage is TRBV5-4 and J usage is TRBJ2-5; 9 positions agree with TRBD1. The junction had 1 base not matched to a gene; V was cut back by 3 bases and J by 7 bases. The CDR3 totals 12 residues. The germline CDR1 and CDR2 sequences are SGHNT and YYREEE (reference sequence). For the CDR3, the DNA is TGTGCCAGCAGCTCGGACAGGGGGACCCAGTACTTC. It yields the protein CASSSDRGTQYF. The entire variable domain, with the rest obtained from reference TRBV5-4 and TRBJ2-5, is as follows: ETGVTQSPTHLIKTRGQQVTLRCSSQSGHNTVSWYQQALGQGPQFIFQYYREEENGRGNFPPRFSGLQFPNYSSELNVNALELDDSALYLCASSSDRGTQYFGPGTRLLVL.

The chain couples TRBV6-5 to TRBJ2-7, with D perhaps matching TRBD1 (6 bases). The ends were cut back, 4 bases at V and 3 bases at J, with 13 bases in the middle. Germline loops: CDR1 MNHEY, CDR2 SVGAGI. The CDR3 contains 14 residues. CDR3 DNA sequence: TGTGCCAGCAGTTTGGGGACACCTAACTACGAGCAGTACTTC. This translates into CASSLGTPNYEQYF.

The rearrangement links TRBV9 to TRBJ2-3; weak D call: TRBD1 (6 bases). The CDR3 consists of 15 residues. V dropped 0 bases and J dropped 5 bases, with 13 bases sitting between them. Germline V gene data show CDR1 as SGDLS and CDR2 as YYNGEE. CDR3 bases: TGTGCCAGCAGCGTAGCTGAGGGGGTTATAGATACGCAGTATTTT. It translates to CASSVAEGVIDTQYF.

The gene calls are TRBV19 and TRBJ2-7, with 9 bases that match TRBD1. CDR1 LNHDA and CDR2 SQIVND come from the germline V gene (reference sequence). This CDR3 is built from 14 residues. Trimming took 5 bases from V and 4 from J; bases not matched to a gene: 6. The CDR3 DNA follows: TGTGCCAGTAGTCCTGGGACAGGGATTTACGAGCAGTACTTC. Translating it yields CASSPGTGIYEQYF.

This clone was observed a single time. CDR3 bases: TGTGCCAGCAGTGACTTGACATCCGGGGCCAACGTCCTGACTTTC. It yields the protein CASSDLTSGANVLTF. This sequence joins TRBV6-4 and TRBJ2-6; D is ambiguous. Between the trimmed V and J ends, which lost 1 base and 4 bases, there was a span of 8 bases. The CDR3 loop spans 15 amino acids. Per the germline V gene, CDR1 is MRHNA and CDR2 is SNTAGT.

The gene calls are TRBV27 and TRBJ2-2; TRBD1 agrees at 7 bases. V lost 4 bases to trimming and J lost 1 base; unmatched junction nucleotides: 9. The CDR3 runs 17 residues. CDR1 and CDR2 from the germline V gene are MNHEY and SMNVEV (reference sequence). CDR3 in DNA: TGTGCCAGCAGTTCGCATCTCCGGGACAGGAACACCGGGGAGCTGTTTTTT. Protein sequence: CASSSHLRDRNTGELFF.

This CDR3 reads CASSFPETGLAGTQETQYF. The CDR3 DNA is TGTGCCAGCAGCTTTCCAGAGACGGGACTAGCGGGCACCCAAGAGACCCAGTACTTC. The chain uses TRBV5-4 and TRBJ2-5; 12 nucleotides agree with TRBD2. This CDR3 contains 19 residues. With 2 bases clipped from V and 1 base from J, the junction kept 12 bases outside the gene matches. The germline V gene has CDR1 SGHNT and CDR2 YYREEE (reference sequence).

The chain links TRBV30 to TRBJ2-7; TRBD1 agrees at 11 bases. V was clipped by 2 bases and J by 6 bases; unmatched bases: 6. The CDR3 totals 14 residues. Per germline, CDR1 GTSNPN and CDR2 SVGIG (reference sequence). Here the CDR3 reads CAWSPRTGGTEQYF. CDR3 nucleotides: TGTGCCTGGAGTCCCCGGACAGGGGGCACCGAGCAGTACTTC.

The chain combines TRBV5-1 with TRBJ1-4; TRBD1 matches 9 bases. Per germline, CDR1 SGHRS and CDR2 YFSETQ. V was clipped by 4 bases and J by 10 bases; unmatched bases: 11. This CDR3 has 15 amino acids. Here the CDR3 reads CASSATQGALGKLFF. The CDR3 DNA reads as TGCGCCAGCAGCGCCACACAGGGGGCGCTTGGAAAACTGTTTTTT. The entire variable domain, with the rest obtained from reference TRBV5-1 and TRBJ1-4, is as follows: KAGVTQTPRYLIKTRGQQVTLSCSPISGHRSVSWYQQTPGQGLQFLFEYFSETQRNKGNFPGRFSGRQFSNSRSEMNVSTLELGDSALYLCASSATQGALGKLFFGSGTQLSVL.

This clone was counted between two and nine times. This chain uses TRBV5-6 with TRBJ1-1; TRBD1 agrees at 8 bases. The germline CDR1 and CDR2 sequences are SGHDT and YYEEEE. V gave up 4 bases and J gave up 7 bases; unmatched junction bases: 6. The CDR3 extends over 13 amino acids. In nucleotides, the CDR3 is TGTGCCAGCAGCCTCCAGGGGGCGGATGAAGCTTTCTTT. It codes for CASSLQGADEAFF.

Comment on this clone: One end of the junction fails to match germline, which may point to a read error. V and J are TRBV7-7 and TRBJ2-5, with D possibly TRBD1 on 6 matching bases. CDR1 and CDR2 from the germline V gene are SSHAT and FNYEAQ (reference sequence). The CDR3 runs to 14 residues. CDR3 protein: CASSPGAVQETQYF. The CDR3 DNA reads as TGTGCTAGCAGTCCAGGGGCAGTTCAAGAGACCCAGTACTTC.

The chain links TRBV5-1 to TRBJ2-7, with TRBD2 matching 10 bases. V dropped 0 bases and J dropped 2; count of bases not matched to a gene: 5. The CDR3 is made up of 16 amino acids. CDR1 and CDR2 (germline): SGHRS, YFSETQ. The DNA of the CDR3 is TGCGCCAGCAGCTTGGCCCTGCTAGCGGGGGCCTACGAGCAGTACTTC. It encodes CASSLALLAGAYEQYF.

The rearrangement links TRBV5-1 to TRBJ2-1, with 9 bases identical to TRBD1. The CDR3 length is 17 residues. J gave up 7 bases and V 0 bases, and 11 bases lay outside the gene matches. Germline V lookup: CDR1 SGHRS, CDR2 YFSETQ. CDR3 region: CASSLAHRGPKGNEQFF. The CDR3 DNA is TGCGCCAGCAGCTTGGCCCACAGGGGGCCAAAAGGGAATGAGCAGTTCTTC.

The V and J genes are TRBV6-5 and TRBJ2-7; TRBD1 agrees at 10 bases. J gave up 1 base and V 2 bases, and 2 bases lay outside the gene matches. This CDR3 has 15 residues. The V gene's germline CDR1 is MNHEY and CDR2 SVGAGI. The CDR3 sequence is CASSYAGQGSYEQYF. As DNA, the CDR3 is TGTGCCAGCAGTTACGCGGGACAGGGGTCCTACGAGCAGTACTTC.

The V and J genes are TRBV21-1 and TRBJ1-5. TRBV21-1 is tagged as a pseudogene. The CDR3 extends over 15 amino acids. The CDR3 region has the DNA TGTGCCAGCAGCAACGGGACGGGGGACAATCAGCCCCAGCATTTT. Amino acids: CASSNGTGDNQPQHF.

The chain uses TRBV11-3 and TRBJ1-1, with D hard to call. Trimming removed 7 bases from V and 6 bases from J, with 6 bases in between. In germline, CDR1 is SGHNT, CDR2 YENEEA. This CDR3 has 10 residues. As DNA, the CDR3 is TGTGCCAGCACCTCTGCTGAAGCTTTCTTT. Its protein product is CASTSAEAFF.